A selection of T cell receptor beta chains follows, all from one sample in a study of regulatory T cells in long-lasting Graves disease. TCRdb used MiXCR to reprocess the multiplex PCR reads, holding one entry per CDR3 protein. The data hold 350,000 to 400,000 distinct CDR3 sequences, with 16% observed a single time. This sample also appeared in a second study, on T cells in Graves' hyperthyroidism and ophthalmopathy.

This sample comprised peripheral blood mononuclear cells (PBMCs), obtained at new diagnosis, from a patient treated with antithyroid drugs. These receptor sequences come from a woman aged 18-35 years with Graves disease. Each CDR3 is given with its conserved first and last residue. The D gene is left open where the match is weak. Clone size is given for some rows only: seen once, a few or many times, or a class if the clone is expanded.

>TRBV18|many|TRBJ1-1|.
CASSPPSSHMNTEAFF
TGTGCCAGCTCACCACCCTCATCTCACATGAACACTGAAGCTTTCTTT
>TRBV30|many|TRBJ1-3|.
CAWSEVGGNTIYF
TGTGCCTGGAGTGAAGTCGGTGGAAACACCATATATTTT
>TRBV6-1|many|TRBJ2-7|.
CASSRGLNYEQYF
TGTGCCAGCTCTCGGGGATTGAACTACGAGCAGTACTTC
>TRBV9|few|TRBJ2-5|.
CASSVGPTAGTQETQYF
TGTGCCAGCAGCGTAGGGCCCACAGCAGGGACTCAAGAGACCCAGTACTTC
>TRBV19|.|TRBJ1-1|TRBD1
CASSLHRGPTEAFF
TGTGCCAGTAGTTTGCACAGGGGTCCCACTGAAGCTTTCTTT
>TRBV20-1|many|TRBJ1-1|.
CSARVGHLRTEAFF
TGCAGTGCTAGAGTGGGACACCTCAGGACTGAAGCTTTCTTT
>TRBV7-3|many|TRBJ1-5|.
CASSLMGNQPQHF
TGTGCCAGCAGCTTAATGGGAAATCAGCCCCAGCATTTT
>TRBV7-2|.|TRBJ1-4|.
CASSLAGLGEKLFF
TGTGCCAGCAGCTTGGCGGGACTGGGAGAAAAACTGTTTTTT
>TRBV9|many|TRBJ1-2|TRBD1
CASKDGTGTYGYTF
TGTGCCAGCAAAGACGGGACAGGGACCTATGGCTACACCTTC
>TRBV2|many|TRBJ1-1|.
CASRPRFTEAFF
TGTGCCAGCAGGCCCAGATTCACTGAAGCTTTCTTT
>TRBV24-1|many|TRBJ2-5|TRBD1
CATSDWTGGFGETQYF
TGTGCCACCAGTGACTGGACAGGGGGCTTCGGGGAGACCCAGTACTTC
>TRBV9|.|TRBJ2-3|.
CASSVTWTVTDTQYF
TGTGCCAGCAGCGTGACCTGGACAGTCACAGATACGCAGTATTTT
>TRBV28|many|TRBJ2-5|.
CASSVPGLERETQYF
TGTGCCAGCAGTGTACCGGGACTGGAAAGAGAGACCCAGTACTTC
>TRBV7-8|many|TRBJ2-1|.
CASSPPGRLTPQEFF
TGTGCCAGCAGCCCGCCGGGACGGTTGACCCCCCAGGAGTTCTTC
>TRBV5-1|many|TRBJ2-7|TRBD2
CASSSTLSLAGTPYEQYF
TGCGCCAGCAGCTCGACCCTCTCGTTAGCGGGAACACCCTACGAGCAGTACTTC
>TRBV20-1|many|TRBJ1-5|TRBD1
CSARPTGGVNQPQHF
TGCAGTGCTAGACCTACAGGGGGCGTCAATCAGCCCCAGCATTTT
>TRBV2|.|TRBJ2-2|TRBD1
CASRLTGGVTGELFF
TGTGCCAGCAGGTTAACAGGGGGCGTCACCGGGGAGCTGTTTTTT
>TRBV19|few|TRBJ2-5|.
CASTRTAGETQYF
TGTGCCAGTACCCGGACGGCCGGAGAGACCCAGTACTTC
>TRBV28|.|TRBJ1-5|.
CASRQQGIDQPQHF
TGTGCCAGCAGACAACAGGGTATCGATCAGCCCCAGCATTTT
>TRBV19|.|TRBJ1-2|.
CASSSGGFGYTF
TGTGCCAGTAGTAGTGGAGGGTTTGGCTACACCTTC
>TRBV5-1|many|TRBJ2-1|.
CASSSGDEQFF
TGTGCCAGCAGCTCAGGGGATGAGCAGTTCTTC
>TRBV7-2|many|TRBJ2-3|.
CASSYPGVTDTQYF
TGTGCCAGCAGCTATCCTGGAGTCACAGATACGCAGTATTTT
>TRBV5-4|few|TRBJ1-2|.
CASSLVRDTSNYGYTF
TGTGCCAGCAGCTTGGTTCGGGACACATCCAACTATGGCTACACCTTC
>TRBV6-4|many|TRBJ2-3|TRBD2
CASSDQAGGSTDTQYF
TGTGCCAGCAGTGACCAAGCGGGAGGGAGCACAGATACGCAGTATTTT
>TRBV5-1|many|TRBJ1-2|.
CASSLDQGSRGYTF
TGCGCCAGCAGCTTGGACCAGGGCTCGAGGGGCTACACCTTC
>TRBV5-1|many|TRBJ1-2|.
CASSLGENYGYTF
TGCGCCAGCAGCTTAGGGGAAAACTATGGCTACACCTTC
>TRBV24-1|many|TRBJ2-1|TRBD2
CATSDQGLAGRAYNEQFF
TGTGCCACCAGTGACCAGGGGCTAGCGGGACGGGCCTACAATGAGCAGTTCTTC
>TRBV7-9|.|TRBJ2-2|TRBD1
CASSLTGGVTTGELFF
TGTGCCAGCAGCCTGACAGGGGGCGTAACCACCGGGGAGCTGTTTTTT
>TRBV20-1|.|TRBJ2-1|TRBD2
CSASRGGGSYNEQFF
TGCAGTGCCAGCCGCGGGGGAGGATCCTACAATGAGCAGTTCTTC
>TRBV20-1|.|TRBJ1-4|.
CSARDGPGEKLFF
TGCAGTGCTAGAGATGGGCCCGGGGAAAAACTGTTTTTT
>TRBV5-1|.|TRBJ2-3|TRBD2
CASSFQGGGSRTDTQYF
TGCGCCAGCAGCTTCCAGGGCGGGGGATCACGGACAGATACGCAGTATTTT
>TRBV3-1|many|TRBJ1-2|.
CASSQGVGNGYTF
TGTGCCAGCAGCCAGGGTGTGGGGAATGGCTACACCTTC
>TRBV6-1|.|TRBJ1-4|.
CASSQIIATNEKLFF
TGTGCCAGCAGCCAAATAATCGCAACTAATGAAAAACTGTTTTTT
>TRBV15|many|TRBJ2-3|TRBD2
CATSRATSGRTDTQYF
TGTGCCACCAGCAGAGCGACTAGCGGGAGGACAGATACGCAGTATTTT
>TRBV6-2/TRBV6-3|few|TRBJ2-3|.
CASSDWGGGNRSRTDTQYF
TGTGCCAGCAGTGACTGGGGGGGCGGGAATAGGTCCCGAACAGATACGCAGTATTTT
>TRBV5-4|.|TRBJ1-1|.
CASSLEQVMNTEAFF
TGTGCCAGCAGCTTGGAACAGGTTATGAACACTGAAGCTTTCTTT
>TRBV7-8|few|TRBJ1-5|.
CASSSSGGGNQPQHF
TGTGCCAGCAGCTCCTCGGGAGGGGGCAATCAGCCCCAGCATTTT
>TRBV5-1|many|TRBJ1-5|TRBD1
CASSLEGQGVQPQHF
TGCGCCAGCAGCTTGGAGGGACAGGGGGTCCAGCCCCAGCATTTT
>TRBV18|many|TRBJ2-7|.
CASSPFPARGHEQYF
TGTGCCAGCTCACCTTTCCCGGCCAGGGGTCACGAGCAGTACTTC
>TRBV4-1|.|TRBJ1-3|TRBD1
CASSQDRGQGISGNTIYF
TGCGCCAGCAGCCAAGATAGGGGACAGGGGATCTCTGGAAACACCATATATTTT
>TRBV6-1|.|TRBJ1-5|TRBD1
CASMSGTGHNQPQHF
TGTGCCAGCATGTCCGGGACAGGACACAATCAGCCCCAGCATTTT
>TRBV27|.|TRBJ2-1|TRBD2
CASSLSPGLAGSSYNEQFF
TGTGCCAGCAGTTTATCCCCAGGACTAGCGGGAAGCTCCTACAATGAGCAGTTCTTC
>TRBV30|many|TRBJ2-7|.
CAWSVNSYEQYF
TGTGCCTGGAGTGTAAACAGCTACGAGCAGTACTTC
>TRBV18|many|TRBJ1-5|.
CASSPGGTRNQPQHF
TGTGCCAGCTCGCCCGGCGGGACACGCAATCAGCCCCAGCATTTT
>TRBV5-1|many|TRBJ2-5|.
CASGKTGTLGETQYF
TGCGCCAGCGGAAAAACCGGGACTCTTGGAGAGACCCAGTACTTC
>TRBV7-9|many|TRBJ2-3|TRBD2
CASSSRGGLRTDTQYF
TGTGCCAGCAGCTCGCGGGGGGGCCTTCGCACAGATACGCAGTATTTT
>TRBV6-5|many|TRBJ2-7|.
CASSYLGSYEQYF
TGTGCCAGCAGTTACCTAGGGTCCTACGAGCAGTACTTC